The clone carrying this T cell receptor beta chain was picked up a small number of times. The same CDR3 is also encoded by other DNA sequences in this sample. These data originate in a study of beta chain features in type 1 diabetes. Isolated RNA was reverse transcribed in full, so expressed TCRB transcripts were sequenced. Profiling relied on immunoSEQ multiplex PCR, and the TCRdb table lists in-frame clones only, not all of them. The data contain over 700,000 clones, roughly 15% of them singletons. The J segment lost 6 bases and the V segment lost 4 bases, leaving 1 base of the junction unmatched. This CDR3 is built from 13 residues. Germline CDR1 and CDR2: MDHEN and SYDVKM.

This clonotype originated in a woman aged 18-29 years in good health. The chain links TRBV28 to TRBJ1-4; 8 bases agree with TRBD1. Sample: naive CD4+ T cells from blood. The DNA for the CDR3 is TGTGCCAGCAGTTCGGGACAGGATGAAAAACTGTTTTTT. Protein product: CASSSGQDEKLFF.